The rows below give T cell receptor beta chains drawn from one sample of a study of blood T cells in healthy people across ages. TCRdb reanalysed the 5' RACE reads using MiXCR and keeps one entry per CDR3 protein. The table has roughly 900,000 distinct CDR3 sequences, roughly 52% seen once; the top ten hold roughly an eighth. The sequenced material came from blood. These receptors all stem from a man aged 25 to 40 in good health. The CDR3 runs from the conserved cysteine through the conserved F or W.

CASSLHEDRAAKNIQYF,TRBV4-1,TRBJ2-4
CASSTKVTGLSYEQYF,TRBV6-6,NA
CASSEVGSGNTIYF,TRBV25-1,TRBJ1-3
CASSQDRQGGPGEQFF,TRBV4-3,TRBJ2-1
CASSESRGTYTF,TRBV6-1,TRBJ1-2
CSAFSLAGGLYEQYF,TRBV20-1,TRBJ2-7
CASSYSKETGDEQYF,TRBV6-5,TRBJ2-7
CASSSSGGAGQETQYF,TRBV12-3/TRBV12-4,TRBJ2-5
CAWTAPSRGDTEAFF,TRBV30,TRBJ1-1
CASSHRSVLSADGDTQYF,TRBV4-3,TRBJ2-3
CASSYWNQPQHF,TRBV6-2/TRBV6-3,TRBJ1-5
CASSVGRGTYNEQYF,TRBV9,NA
CSVGTGLGQYF,TRBV29-1,TRBJ2-7
CASRRGGLTYNEQFF,TRBV27,TRBJ2-1
CASSQKGGSLSYEQYF,TRBV3-1,TRBJ2-7
CASSFFSGRTYEQYF,TRBV6-2/TRBV6-3,TRBJ2-7
CASSLVLAGGQETQYF,TRBV7-2,TRBJ2-5
CASSYSIGFGNEQYF,TRBV6-2/TRBV6-3,TRBJ2-5
CASSQDRASDPSTDTQYF,TRBV4-2,TRBJ2-3
CASVLNRGSAGELFF,TRBV12-3/TRBV12-4,TRBJ2-2
CASSYRGQGDEQYF,TRBV6-6,TRBJ2-7
CASSEANRLTNYGYTF,TRBV2,TRBJ1-2
CASKEGPKETQYF,TRBV28,TRBJ2-5
CASKRGNTEAFF,TRBV6-2/TRBV6-3,TRBJ1-1
CASSQLLGLNTEAFF,TRBV3-1,TRBJ1-1
CSATGTDSPEQYF,TRBV20-1,TRBJ2-4
CASSHGTSGGLSYNEQFF,TRBV7-3,TRBJ2-1
CASSRGREVDTQYF,TRBV4-3,TRBJ2-3
CASSDANDETQYF,TRBV9,TRBJ2-5
CSAREAGQGAYEQYF,TRBV20-1,NA
CASSSGGPNEKLFF,TRBV5-5,TRBJ1-4
CASSLTQNHNEKLFF,TRBV13,TRBJ1-4
CASSPSWTSGGETQYF,TRBV4-1,TRBJ2-5
CASSYRVDNTGELFF,TRBV6-5,TRBJ2-2
CANSPGPGDYGYTF,TRBV5-1,TRBJ1-2
CAISEDRVETQYF,TRBV10-3,TRBJ2-5
CASSRDTNTGELFF,TRBV6-1,TRBJ2-2
CASSLDFGATLSYNEQFF,TRBV11-3,TRBJ2-1
CASSVVGNGRTDTQYF,TRBV6-1,TRBJ2-3
CAWSGTAYGYTF,TRBV30,TRBJ1-2
CASSPPGRRSTDTQYF,TRBV7-9,TRBJ2-3
CTSSTSGGGTGELFF,TRBV28,TRBJ2-2
CASSQDEEQYF,TRBV4-1,TRBJ2-7